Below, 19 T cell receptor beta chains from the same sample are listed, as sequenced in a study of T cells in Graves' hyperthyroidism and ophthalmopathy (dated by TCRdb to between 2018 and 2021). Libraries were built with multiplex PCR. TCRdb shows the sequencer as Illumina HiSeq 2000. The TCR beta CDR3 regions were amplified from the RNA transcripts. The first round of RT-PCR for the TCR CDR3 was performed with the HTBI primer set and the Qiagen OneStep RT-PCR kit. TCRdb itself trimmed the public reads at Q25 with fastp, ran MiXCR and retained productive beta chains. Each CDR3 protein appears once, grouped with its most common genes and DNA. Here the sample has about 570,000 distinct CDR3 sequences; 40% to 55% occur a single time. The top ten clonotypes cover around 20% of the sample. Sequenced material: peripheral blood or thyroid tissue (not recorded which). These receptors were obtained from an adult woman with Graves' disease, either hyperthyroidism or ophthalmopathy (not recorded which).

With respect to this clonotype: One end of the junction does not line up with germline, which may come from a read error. The CDR3 nucleotides read TGTGCCACCAGTGCGGGGATGACAGTCTACTATGGCTACACCTTC. This gives the protein CATSAGMTVYYGYTF. The chain joins TRBV10-3 to TRBJ1-2; possibly TRBD1 for D (5 bases). Per germline, CDR1 ENHRY and CDR2 SYGVKD. CDR3 length equals 15 residues.

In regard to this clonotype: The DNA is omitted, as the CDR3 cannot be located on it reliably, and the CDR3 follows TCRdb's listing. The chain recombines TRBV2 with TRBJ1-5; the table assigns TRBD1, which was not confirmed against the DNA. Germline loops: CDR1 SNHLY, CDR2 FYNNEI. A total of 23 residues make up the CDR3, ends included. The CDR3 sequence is CASSAGLGQETQYFGPGTRLQHF.

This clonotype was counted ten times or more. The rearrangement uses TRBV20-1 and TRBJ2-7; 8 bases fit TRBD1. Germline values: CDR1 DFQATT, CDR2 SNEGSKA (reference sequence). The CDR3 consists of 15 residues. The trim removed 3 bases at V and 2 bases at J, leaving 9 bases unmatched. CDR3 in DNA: TGCAGTGCTAGGGTAATGGACAGGGCTCCCTACGAGCAGTACTTC. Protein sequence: CSARVMDRAPYEQYF.

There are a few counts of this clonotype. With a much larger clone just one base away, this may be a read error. CDR3 DNA sequence: TGCGCCAGCAGCGTGGGACAGGGGGTCAATTCATCCCTCCACTTT. As protein: CASSVGQGVNSSLHF. This chain joins TRBV5-1 and TRBJ1-6; 11 bases match TRBD1. Germline V gene data show CDR1 as SGHRS and CDR2 as YFSETQ. The CDR3 totals 15 residues.

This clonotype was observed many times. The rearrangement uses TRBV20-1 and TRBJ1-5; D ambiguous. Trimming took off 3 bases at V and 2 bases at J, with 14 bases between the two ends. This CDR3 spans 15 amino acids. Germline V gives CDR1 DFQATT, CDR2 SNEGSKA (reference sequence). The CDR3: CSASLPSDGNQPQHF. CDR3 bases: TGCAGTGCTAGCCTGCCTTCGGATGGCAATCAGCCCCAGCATTTT.

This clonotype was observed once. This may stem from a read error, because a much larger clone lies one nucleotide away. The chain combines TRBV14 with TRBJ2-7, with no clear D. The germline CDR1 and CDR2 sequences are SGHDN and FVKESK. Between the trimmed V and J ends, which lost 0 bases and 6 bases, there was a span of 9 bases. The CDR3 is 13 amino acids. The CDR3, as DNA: TGTGCCAGCAGCCAAGATCGCGGCTTCGAGCAGTACTTC. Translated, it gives CASSQDRGFEQYF.

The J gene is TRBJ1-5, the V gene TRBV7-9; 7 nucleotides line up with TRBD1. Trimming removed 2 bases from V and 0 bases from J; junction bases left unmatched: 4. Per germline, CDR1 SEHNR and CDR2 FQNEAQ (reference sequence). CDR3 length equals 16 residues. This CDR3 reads CASSLQGQHSNQPQHF. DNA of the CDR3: TGTGCCAGCAGCTTACAGGGACAGCATAGCAATCAGCCCCAGCATTTT.

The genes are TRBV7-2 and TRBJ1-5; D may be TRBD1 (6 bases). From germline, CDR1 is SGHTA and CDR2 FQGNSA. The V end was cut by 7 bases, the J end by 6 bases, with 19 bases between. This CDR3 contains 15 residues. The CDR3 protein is CASTQSQGMGQPQHF. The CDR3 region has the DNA TGTGCCAGCACCCAGTCACAGGGAATGGGTCAGCCCCAGCATTTT.

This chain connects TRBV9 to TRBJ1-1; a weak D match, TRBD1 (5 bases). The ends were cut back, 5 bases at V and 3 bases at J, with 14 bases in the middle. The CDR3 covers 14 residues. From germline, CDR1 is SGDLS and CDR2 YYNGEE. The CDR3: CASSGAVPDTEAFF. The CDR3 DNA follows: TGTGCCAGCAGTGGGGCCGTCCCGGACACTGAAGCTTTCTTT.

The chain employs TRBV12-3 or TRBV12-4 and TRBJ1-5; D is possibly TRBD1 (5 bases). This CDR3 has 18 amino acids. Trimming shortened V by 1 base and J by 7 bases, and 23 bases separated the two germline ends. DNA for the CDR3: TGTGCCAGCAGTTTAGAAGTTGGCAGGGAGTTGGGTTACCAGCCCCAGCATTTT. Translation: CASSLEVGRELGYQPQHF.

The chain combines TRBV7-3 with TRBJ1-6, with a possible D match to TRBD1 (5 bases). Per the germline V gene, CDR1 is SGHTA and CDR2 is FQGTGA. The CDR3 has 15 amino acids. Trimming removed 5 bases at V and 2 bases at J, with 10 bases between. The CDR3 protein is CASSPRGAYNSPLHF. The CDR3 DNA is TGTGCCAGCAGCCCTCGGGGGGCCTATAATTCACCCCTCCACTTT.

Here the CDR3 DNA reads TGTGCCACCAGTGATTCCCAATTTACAGGGAGGAAAGGCTACACCTTC. Translation: CATSDSQFTGRKGYTF. This sequence joins TRBV24-1 and TRBJ1-2, with D tentatively TRBD1 (6 bases). The CDR3 runs to 16 residues. Trimming took 2 bases from V and 8 from J, leaving 20 bases between them. The germline CDR1 and CDR2 sequences are KGHDR and SFDVKD.

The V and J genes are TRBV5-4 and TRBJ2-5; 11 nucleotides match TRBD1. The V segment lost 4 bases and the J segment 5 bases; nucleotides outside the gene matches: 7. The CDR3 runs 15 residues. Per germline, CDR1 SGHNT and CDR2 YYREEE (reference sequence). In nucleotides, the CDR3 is TGTGCCAGCAGCGACGGACAGGGGGCTAGGGAGACCCAGTACTTC. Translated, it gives CASSDGQGARETQYF.

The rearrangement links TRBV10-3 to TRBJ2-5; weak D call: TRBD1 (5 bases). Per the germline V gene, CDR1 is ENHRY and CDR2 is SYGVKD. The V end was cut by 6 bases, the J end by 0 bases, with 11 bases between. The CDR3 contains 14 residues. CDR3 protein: CAISYDSNQETQYF. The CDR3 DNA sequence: TGTGCCATCAGCTATGACAGCAACCAAGAGACCCAGTACTTC.

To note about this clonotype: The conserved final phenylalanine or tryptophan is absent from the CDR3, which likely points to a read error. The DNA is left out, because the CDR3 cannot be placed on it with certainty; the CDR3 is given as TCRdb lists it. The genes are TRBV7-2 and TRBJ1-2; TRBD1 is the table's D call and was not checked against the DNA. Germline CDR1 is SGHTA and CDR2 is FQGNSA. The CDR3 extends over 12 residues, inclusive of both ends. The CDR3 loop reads CASSLRQGPLYL.

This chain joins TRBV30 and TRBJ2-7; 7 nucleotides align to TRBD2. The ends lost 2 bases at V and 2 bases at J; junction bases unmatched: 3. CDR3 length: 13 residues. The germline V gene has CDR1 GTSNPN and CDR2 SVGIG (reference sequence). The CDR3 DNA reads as TGTGCCTGGAGTAGCGGGATAGCCTACGAGCAGTACTTC. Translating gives CAWSSGIAYEQYF.

CDR3 amino acids: CASSLDPENSPLHF. CDR3 nucleotides: TGTGCCAGCAGCTTGGACCCAGAGAATTCACCCCTCCACTTT. This chain connects TRBV7-3 to TRBJ1-6; D is uncertain. Trimming took off 3 bases at V and 7 bases at J, with 10 bases between the two ends. The CDR3 loop spans 14 amino acids. The germline CDR1 and CDR2 sequences are SGHTA and FQGTGA.

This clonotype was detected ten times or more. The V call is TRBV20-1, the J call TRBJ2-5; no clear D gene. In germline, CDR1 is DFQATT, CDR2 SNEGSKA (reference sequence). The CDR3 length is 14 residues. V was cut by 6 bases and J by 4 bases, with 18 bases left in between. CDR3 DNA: TGCAGTGCCCCGCGAGGTAGGGTCCGAGAGACCCAGTACTTC. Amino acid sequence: CSAPRGRVRETQYF.

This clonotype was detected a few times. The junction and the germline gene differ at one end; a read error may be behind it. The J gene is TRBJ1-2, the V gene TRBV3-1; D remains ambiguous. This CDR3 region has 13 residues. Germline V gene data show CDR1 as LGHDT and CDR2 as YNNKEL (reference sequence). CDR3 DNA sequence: TGTGCCAGCAGCCAAAGGCTGAGCTATGACTACACCTTC. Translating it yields CASSQRLSYDYTF.